Below are 32 T cell receptor beta chains sequenced from a single sample in a study of tumor and adjacent non-tumor tissue in lung cancer. Three rounds of nested PCR, following a modified ARM-PCR protocol, produced the TCRbeta library. MiXCR, applied by TCRdb to the multiplex PCR reads, yields one record per CDR3 protein. The sample lists about 67,000 distinct CDR3 sequences, more than 75% occurring once. The template was RNA from unsorted bulk tissue. This non-tumor lung sample came from over 3 cm beyond the tumor edge. Material: distant non-tumor lung tissue. The receptors derive from a man aged 55 to 70 with non-small cell lung cancer.

The V gene is TRBV7-9, the J gene TRBJ2-2; weak D call: TRBD1 (5 bases). The germline V gene has CDR1 SEHNR and CDR2 FQNEAQ (reference sequence). The CDR3 has 14 residues. The V gene lost 10 bases and the J gene lost 1 base, with 13 bases spanning the gap. As DNA, the CDR3 is TGTGCCATCACAGTGGGGCGGAACACCGGGGAGCTGTTTTTT. As protein: CAITVGRNTGELFF.

Of note for this clonotype: Likely a read error: the CDR3 ends without its conserved phenylalanine or tryptophan. The DNA is omitted, as the CDR3 cannot be located on it reliably, and the CDR3 follows TCRdb's listing. The chain is built from TRBV12-3 or TRBV12-4 and TRBJ1-2. Including both end residues, the CDR3 is 13 amino acids long. CDR3: CASSFDSIPGHTS.

As for this clonotype: At one of its ends the junction is not consistent with the germline gene, which may arise from a read error. The chain combines TRBV7-8 with TRBJ2-7; unclear D gene. Germline V CDR1 and CDR2: SGHVS, FQNEAQ. The CDR3 is 16 amino acids. CDR3: CASILDGLGSTYEQYF. As DNA, the CDR3 is TGTGCTAGCATCTTAGATGGGCTCGGCAGCACCTACGAGCAGTACTTC.

This clonotype was seen just once. At one of its ends the junction is not consistent with the germline gene, which may arise from a read error. The gene calls are TRBV5-5 and TRBJ2-3; maybe TRBD2 (5 bases). Germline V gene lookup returns CDR1 SGHKS and CDR2 YYEKEE (reference sequence). This CDR3 is 15 amino acids long. The CDR3 DNA reads TGTGCCAGCACCCGGTGGGGAGAGCGACCAAATACGCAGTATTTC. Encoded protein: CASTRWGERPNTQYF. Drawing the rest from reference TRBV5-5 and TRBJ2-3, the complete variable domain is DAGVTQSPTHLIKTRGQQVTLRCSPISGHKSVSWYQQVLGQGPQFIFQYYEKEERGRGNFPDRFSARQFPNYSSELNVNALLLGDSALYLCASTRWGERPNTQYFGPGTRLTVL.

A word on this clonotype: Because it lacks the conserved phenylalanine or tryptophan at the end, this CDR3 is likely a read error. The chain links TRBV11-1 to TRBJ2-5, with D unclear. V was cut by 5 bases and J by 0 bases, with 10 bases left in between. CDR1 SGHAT and CDR2 FQDESV come from the germline V gene (reference sequence). The CDR3 runs 14 residues. This chain's CDR3 is CASSKDIYQETQYL. The CDR3 DNA sequence: TGTGCCAGCAGCAAAGACATCTACCAAGAGACCCAGTACTTA.

Regarding this clonotype: At one end, the junction sequence differs from germline, possibly due to a read error. The J gene is TRBJ2-4, the V gene TRBV6-5, with D perhaps matching TRBD1 or TRBD2 (6 bases each). Germline CDR1 reads MNHEY; CDR2 reads SVGAGI. The CDR3 contains 14 residues. The CDR3 nucleotides are TGTGCCAGCAGTGTCCGGGGGCCCAAAAACGTTCAGTACTTC. It specifies CASSVRGPKNVQYF.

This clonotype occurred once. The J gene is TRBJ1-2, the V gene TRBV6-5; weak D call: TRBD1 (5 bases). Germline V CDR1 and CDR2: MNHEY, SVGAGI. The CDR3 consists of 13 residues. CDR3 bases: TGTGCTAGCTGTCGGGACCATAACTATGGCTACACCTTC. This sequence encodes CASCRDHNYGYTF.

This clonotype was found a few times. This may be a read error, as it is one base from a much larger clone. The chain has TRBV7-9 and TRBJ2-1, with 9 bases identical to TRBD1. Germline V gene sequence: CDR1 SEHNR, CDR2 FQNEAQ (reference sequence). This CDR3 region has 15 residues. Trimming took 0 bases from V and 5 from J; bases not matched to a gene: 2. The DNA for the CDR3 is TGTGCCAGCAGCTTAGCCGGGACAGGGAACAATGAGCAGTTCTTC. Residues: CASSLAGTGNNEQFF.

This clonotype was seen a handful of times. The chain combines TRBV2 with TRBJ2-3, with D perhaps matching TRBD2 (6 bases). Germline V gene lookup returns CDR1 SNHLY and CDR2 FYNNEI. The CDR3 runs to 13 residues. V was clipped by 8 bases and J by 6 bases, with 15 bases between them. In DNA form, the CDR3 reads TGTGCCAGCGGTAGCGGCCTTCCCGATACGCAGTATTTT. Translated: CASGSGLPDTQYF. Drawing the rest from reference TRBV2 and TRBJ2-3, the complete variable domain is EPEVTQTPSHQVTQMGQEVILRCVPISNHLYFYWYRQILGQKVEFLVSFYNNEISEKSEIFDDQFSVERPDGSNFTLKIRSTKLEDSAMYFCASGSGLPDTQYFGPGTRLTVL.

With respect to this clonotype: Relative to the germline gene, one junction end is altered; a read error may explain this. CDR3: CVSSTRGGNTEAFF. Here the CDR3 DNA reads TGTGTCAGCAGTACCCGAGGAGGGAATACTGAAGCTTTCTTT. J is TRBJ1-1 and V is TRBV6-2 or TRBV6-3, with D uncertain. The CDR3 sequence is 14 residues long. Germline CDR1 reads MNHEY; CDR2 reads SVGEGT.

This clonotype was recorded many times. V usage is TRBV7-9 and J usage is TRBJ1-1; no clear D. Trimming pared 1 base from V and 4 bases from J, leaving 10 bases between. CDR3 length equals 14 residues. Germline CDR1 SEHNR, CDR2 FQNEAQ (reference sequence). In nucleotides, the CDR3 is TGTGCCAGCAGCTTAGATGGGGAAGGCACTGAAGCTTTCTTT. As protein: CASSLDGEGTEAFF.

Comment on this clonotype: One end of the junction is discordant with germline, which a read error may explain. V is TRBV6-1 and J is TRBJ1-1; tentative D call: TRBD1 (6 bases). This CDR3 has 14 amino acids. Germline V gives CDR1 MNHNS, CDR2 SASEGT. For the CDR3, the DNA is TGTGCCAGCAGTTTCAGTGGGGGGCACAATGAAGCTGTCTTT. The encoded protein is CASSFSGGHNEAVF.

As for this clonotype: The germline gene is not matched at one end of the junction; a read error may be the cause. The J gene is TRBJ2-3, the V gene TRBV5-1, with D perhaps matching TRBD2 (7 bases). Per the germline V gene, CDR1 is SGHRS and CDR2 is YFSETQ. The CDR3 extends over 14 amino acids. CDR3 in DNA: TGCGCCAGCAGCCTAGGGGGGGGCACAGATATGCAGTATTTT. The encoded protein is CASSLGGGTDMQYF.

This clonotype is medium-sized. This chain uses TRBV29-1 with TRBJ2-7; no clear D. The CDR3 runs 13 residues. With 3 bases removed from V and 0 bases from J, the gap between germline ends came to 9 bases. CDR1 and CDR2 (germline): SQVTM, ANQGSEA. CDR3 DNA sequence: TGCAGCGTTGACAGCGACCCCTCCTACGAGCAGTACTTC. It specifies CSVDSDPSYEQYF.

About this clonotype: Sequence at one end of the junction differs from germline and may be a read error. The genes are TRBV12-3 or TRBV12-4 and TRBJ1-5, with D perhaps TRBD1 (5 bases). The CDR3 contains 15 residues. CDR3 DNA sequence: TGTGCCAGCAGTGGCGGGGACGACCACAATCAGCCCCAACATTTT. Protein sequence: CASSGGDDHNQPQHF.

For this clonotype: A much larger clone lies one base from this, so it may be a read error. The chain recombines TRBV7-8 with TRBJ2-1, with D perhaps assigned TRBD1 or TRBD2 (5 bases each). The CDR3 is 12 amino acids. Germline V gene sequence: CDR1 SGHVS, CDR2 FQNEAQ. CDR3 residues: CTSSLGRNEQFF. CDR3 DNA: TGTACCAGCAGCTTGGGACGGAATGAGCAGTTCTTC.

Concerning this clonotype: A read error may account for a junction end that differs from germline. The V and J genes are TRBV12-3 or TRBV12-4 and TRBJ2-7; D tentatively reads TRBD1 or TRBD2 (7 bases each). The CDR3 is made up of 13 amino acids. The CDR3 region is CASQRDSAYGQYF. The DNA for the CDR3 is TGTGCCTCTCAGCGGGACAGCGCCTACGGGCAGTACTTC.

Notes on this clonotype: A read error may produce the germline difference seen at one junction end. The chain carries TRBV28 and TRBJ1-3, with D possibly TRBD1 on 5 matching bases. CDR1 and CDR2 (germline): MDHEN, SYDVKM. The CDR3 sequence is 11 residues long. This chain's CDR3 is CAGAVGNSIYF. In nucleotides, the CDR3 is TGTGCCGGGGCCGTTGGAAACTCCATATATTTT.

This clonotype has a single count. Germline is not matched at one junction end, which may reflect a read error. V and J are TRBV7-8 and TRBJ2-6; D perhaps matches TRBD1 (5 bases). Germline V lookup: CDR1 SGHVS, CDR2 FQNEAQ. The CDR3 has 18 amino acids. CDR3 residues: CASSSTPILGAGANVLTF. The CDR3, as DNA: TGTGCCAGCAGCTCAACGCCTATTCTAGGGGCTGGGGCCAACGTCCTGACCTTC.

A remark on this clonotype: One junction end does not reproduce the germline sequence, and a read error may be involved. V gene TRBV4-1 combines with J gene TRBJ2-7, with 7 bases identical to TRBD1. Per germline, CDR1 MGHRA and CDR2 YSYEKL. This CDR3 has 14 residues. The CDR3 DNA is TGCGCCAGCAGCCAAGGACAGGGCTCCTACGTGCAGTACTTC. This codes for CASSQGQGSYVQYF.

This clonotype has ten or more counts. The chain combines TRBV5-1 with TRBJ2-3, with D unclear. With 4 bases removed from V and 4 bases from J, the gap between germline ends came to 13 bases. CDR1 is SGHRS, CDR2 YFSETQ, per germline. There are 14 residues in the CDR3. CDR3 nucleotides: TGCGCCAGCAGCCCCACGGTGAGCGCAGATACGCAGTATTTT. Protein sequence: CASSPTVSADTQYF.

With regard to this clonotype: Given a much more abundant clone one base away, this may be a read error. This chain connects TRBV6-1 to TRBJ1-5, with a weak D call TRBD1 (5 bases). Germline CDR1 reads MNHNS; CDR2 reads SASEGT. The length of the CDR3 is 14 residues. The CDR3 reads CASSEAAGNQPRHF. CDR3 bases: TGTGCCAGCAGTGAAGCTGCAGGGAATCAGCCCCGGCATTTT.

Remarks on this clonotype: Just one base apart from a much larger clone, this may be a read error. This chain connects TRBV5-4 to TRBJ2-1, with 9 bases lining up with TRBD2. The CDR3 extends over 15 amino acids. Germline V gene lookup returns CDR1 SGHNT and CDR2 YYREEE (reference sequence). This CDR3 is CANSYPGLASNEQFF. CDR3 in DNA: TGTGCCAACAGCTACCCGGGACTAGCCTCCAATGAGCAGTTCTTC.

Points on this clonotype: The junction and the germline gene differ at one end; a read error may be behind it. The CDR3 here is CTSSLEKERLNTEAFF. CDR3 bases: TGCACCAGCAGCCTAGAGAAGGAGAGACTTAACACTGAAGCTTTCTTT. The chain employs TRBV4-1 and TRBJ1-1; D gene unclear. The CDR3 length is 16 residues. The germline V gene encodes CDR1 MGHRA and CDR2 YSYEKL.

Only a few counts were recorded for this clonotype. V and J are TRBV2 and TRBJ2-1; no clear D. There are 11 residues in the CDR3. The germline V gene encodes CDR1 SNHLY and CDR2 FYNNEI. V was pared by 8 bases and J by 7 bases, with 9 bases between. CDR3 sequence (DNA): TGTGCCAGCGAGCTACTGAATGAGCAGTTCTTC. As protein: CASELLNEQFF.

With respect to this clonotype: A junction boundary mismatches the germline segment, possibly from a read error. The rearrangement uses TRBV6-5 and TRBJ2-1; weak D call: TRBD2 (5 bases). Germline loops: CDR1 MNHEY, CDR2 SVGAGI. The CDR3 spans 15 residues. CDR3 in DNA: TGTGACAGCAGTTATACCGGGATCCTCCTAAGTGAGCAGTTCTTC. Protein product: CDSSYTGILLSEQFF.

Worth noting for this clonotype: The junction does not match germline at one end; this may be a read error. The chain's CDR3 is CASSSGTGGLEQYF. As DNA, the CDR3 is TGTGCCAGCAGTTCAGGGACAGGGGGTCTCGAGCAATACTTC. This sequence joins TRBV12-3 or TRBV12-4 and TRBJ2-7, with 11 nucleotides matching TRBD1. The CDR3 covers 14 residues.

On this clonotype: The CDR3 does not close with the conserved phenylalanine or tryptophan, likely indicating a read error. This chain links TRBV28 with TRBJ2-1, with 7 nucleotides matching TRBD2. Germline loops: CDR1 MDHEN, CDR2 SYDVKM. This CDR3 region has 14 residues. This CDR3 is CVSSPSGAYNEQFY. The DNA of the CDR3 is TGTGTTAGCAGTCCTAGCGGTGCCTACAATGAGCAGTTCTAC.

As concerns this clonotype: Being one base from a much bigger clone, this may be a read error. This chain links TRBV30 with TRBJ2-4; 8 bases match TRBD1. The V gene's germline CDR1 is GTSNPN and CDR2 SVGIG (reference sequence). The length of the CDR3 is 14 residues. The trim removed 0 bases at V and 7 bases at J, leaving 5 bases unmatched. The DNA for the CDR3 is TGTGCCTGGAGTGTACCGAGACAGGGGAACATTCAGTACTTC. Translating gives CAWSVPRQGNIQYF. Using reference TRBV30 and TRBJ2-4 for the parts outside the CDR3, the full variable domain is SQTIHQWPATLVQPVGSPLSLECTVEGTSNPNLYWYRQAAGRGLQLLFYSVGIGQISSEVPQNLSASRPQDRQFILSSKKLLLSDSGFYLCAWSVPRQGNIQYFGAGTRLSVL.

With regard to this clonotype: Its ends do not fully match the called genes, so a read error is possible. This chain joins TRBV2 and TRBJ2-2; D may match TRBD1 or TRBD2 (5 bases each). Looked up from germline, CDR1 is SNHLY and CDR2 is FYNNEI. The CDR3 runs 14 residues. The DNA for the CDR3 is TGTGCCAGCAGTTTTGGGGGTCACACCGGGAAGCTGTTATTT. Protein product: CASSFGGHTGKLLF.

Worth noting for this clonotype: The CDR3 end shows no conserved phenylalanine or tryptophan, and so a read error is likely. It is unclear where the CDR3 begins or ends on the DNA, so no DNA is shown, and the CDR3 is as TCRdb lists it. The chain carries TRBV29-1 and TRBJ1-2; the table's TRBD1 call for D was not verified on the DNA. With termini counted, the CDR3 has 14 amino acids. Per germline, CDR1 SQVTM and CDR2 ANQGSEA. Here the CDR3 reads CSVEIPDRNYGYAS.

CDR3 sequence: CANSATSGRSDEQFF. The DNA for the CDR3 is TGCGCGAACAGTGCGACTAGCGGGAGAAGCGATGAGCAGTTCTTC. The rearrangement joins TRBV10-2 to TRBJ2-1; TRBD2 matches 12 bases. Germline V gives CDR1 WSHSY, CDR2 SAAADI. CDR3 length: 15 residues.